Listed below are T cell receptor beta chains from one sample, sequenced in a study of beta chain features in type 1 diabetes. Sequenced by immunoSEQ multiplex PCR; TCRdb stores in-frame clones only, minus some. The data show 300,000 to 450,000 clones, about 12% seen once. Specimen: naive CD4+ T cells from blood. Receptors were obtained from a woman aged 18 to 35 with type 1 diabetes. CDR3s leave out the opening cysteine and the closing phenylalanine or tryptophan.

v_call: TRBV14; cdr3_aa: ASSLRRTYNEQF
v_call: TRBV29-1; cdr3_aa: SVEDLGGHQSYEQY
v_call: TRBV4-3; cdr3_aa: ASSQGDSGYNEQF
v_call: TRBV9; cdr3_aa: ASSVRISGETQY
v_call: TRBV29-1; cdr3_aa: ARLAVDETQY
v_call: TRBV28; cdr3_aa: ASSRDIILWPQH
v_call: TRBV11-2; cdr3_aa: ASSPGTGAYEQY
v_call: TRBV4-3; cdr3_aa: ASSQGQGGEKLF
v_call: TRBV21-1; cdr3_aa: ASSKGPGQGFRANQPQH
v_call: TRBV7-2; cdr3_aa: ASNWGGQGSNEQF
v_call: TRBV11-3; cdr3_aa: ASSLARYTEAF
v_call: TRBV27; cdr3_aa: ASSSYAAGRDTEAF
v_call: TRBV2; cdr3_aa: ASSVDRAVSEAF
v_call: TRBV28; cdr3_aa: ASSSGWSKQF